This entry lists 10 T cell receptor beta chains sequenced from one sample in a study of T cell responses to AZD1222 COVID-19 vaccine. Data came from immunoSEQ multiplex PCR; TCRdb stores just in-frame clones and leaves some out. Of roughly 72,000 clones listed, less than 85% are singletons. The source was peripheral blood, collected on day 0 of AZD1222 vaccination. These receptors were taken from an adult in good health.

The chain links TRBV7-8 to TRBJ2-2; D call uncertain. CDR1 is SGHVS and CDR2 is FQNEAQ in the germline V gene. The CDR3 contains 15 residues. V was cut by 5 bases and J by 4 bases, with 14 bases left in between. CDR3 region: CASSATKGSTGELFF. Written as DNA, the CDR3 is TGTGCCAGCAGCGCAACTAAAGGAAGCACCGGGGAGCTGTTTTTT.

The V and J genes are TRBV19 and TRBJ1-1; D not resolved. This CDR3 region has 12 residues. Germline V gene lookup returns CDR1 LNHDA and CDR2 SQIVND (reference sequence). Trimming pared 6 bases from V and 6 bases from J, leaving 11 bases between. CDR3 nucleotides: TGTGCCAGTAGCGGCCCCCCCTCTGAAGCTTTCTTT. Protein sequence: CASSGPPSEAFF.

The gene calls are TRBV11-3 and TRBJ2-1, with TRBD1 matching over 7 bases. This CDR3 contains 15 residues. V was pared by 5 bases and J by 2 bases, with 6 bases of the junction left unmatched. Germline loops: CDR1 SGHNT, CDR2 YENEEA. The CDR3 loop reads CASSQYRGTYNEQFF. The CDR3 DNA follows: TGTGCCAGCAGCCAATACAGGGGCACCTACAATGAGCAGTTCTTC.

This chain links TRBV5-5 with TRBJ2-5; possible D gene TRBD2, 5 bases. With 4 bases removed from V and 2 bases from J, the gap between germline ends came to 21 bases. This CDR3 is built from 17 residues. The V gene's germline CDR1 is SGHKS and CDR2 YYEKEE (reference sequence). CDR3 sequence reads: CASSPPGVQMRQETQYF. DNA of the CDR3: TGTGCCAGCAGCCCCCCCGGGGTGCAAATGAGGCAAGAGACCCAGTACTTC.

The J gene is TRBJ1-5, the V gene TRBV6-2 or TRBV6-3, with D unclear. Germline lookup yields CDR1 MNHEY and CDR2 SVGEGT. Trimming stripped 2 bases from V and 9 bases from J, with 17 bases between. This CDR3 spans 15 amino acids. The CDR3 coding sequence is TGTGCCAGCAGTTACAGTCCAGGCGGGCAACGGCCCCAGCATTTT. Amino acids: CASSYSPGGQRPQHF.

The chain joins TRBV9 to TRBJ1-6, with D hard to call. The CDR3 covers 13 residues. From germline, CDR1 is SGDLS and CDR2 YYNGEE. V was shortened by 7 bases and J by 2 bases, with 7 bases between the two germline ends. The CDR3 loop is CASQVAYNSPLHF. Written as DNA, the CDR3 is TGTGCCAGCCAGGTGGCCTATAATTCACCCCTCCACTTT.

The CDR3 sequence is CASSLAVERTQYF. For the CDR3, the DNA is TGTGCCAGCAGCTTGGCCGTTGAGAGAACCCAGTACTTC. This chain joins TRBV5-5 and TRBJ2-5; D call uncertain. The V gene's germline CDR1 is SGHKS and CDR2 YYEKEE (reference sequence). V was shortened by 0 bases and J by 8 bases, with 11 bases between the two germline ends. The CDR3 sequence is 13 residues long.

The chain has TRBV12-5 and TRBJ1-2; D gene uncertain. The CDR3 covers 13 residues. Trimming pared 3 bases from V and 3 bases from J, leaving 8 bases between. The V gene's germline CDR1 is LGHNT and CDR2 FRNRAP. The CDR3 protein is CASGFDTDYGYTF. CDR3 sequence (DNA): TGTGCTAGTGGTTTCGACACGGACTATGGCTACACCTTC.

The V call is TRBV5-5, the J call TRBJ1-2; 9 bases are shared with TRBD1. The CDR3 contains 15 residues. Germline V gives CDR1 SGHKS, CDR2 YYEKEE (reference sequence). Losses at the gene ends were 4 bases for V and 2 bases for J; bases not matched to a gene: 6. The CDR3 here is CASSLRDRENYGYTF. The CDR3 coding sequence is TGTGCCAGCAGCCTTCGGGACAGGGAAAACTATGGCTACACCTTC.

The V gene is TRBV5-6, the J gene TRBJ1-1; D call uncertain. Germline V gene sequence: CDR1 SGHDT, CDR2 YYEEEE. Trimming took 4 bases from V and 1 from J, leaving 14 bases between them. The CDR3 is 15 residues long. CDR3 DNA sequence: TGTGCCAGCAGCCCCACTCAGAGCTGGAACACTGAAGCTTTCTTT. Translating it yields CASSPTQSWNTEAFF.